This is a list of T cell receptor beta chains from one sample in a study of blood T cells in healthy people across ages. In TCRdb, the 5' RACE reads were re-called with MiXCR into one record per CDR3 protein. In the table there are over 750,000 distinct CDR3 sequences, 20% to 25% of which are singletons. A further study also used this sample, focusing on T cells of mothers and their children.

The material sequenced was blood. Every receptor here comes from a boy aged 10-17 years in good health. Both conserved end residues are part of each CDR3. Clone size is given for some rows only: seen once, a few or many times, or a class if the clone is expanded.

size,V,J,CDR3
.,TRBV10-3,TRBJ2-6,CAISGSRDSGANVLTF
.,TRBV6-5,TRBJ1-4,CASSSLQGRLFF
.,TRBV7-9,TRBJ2-3,CASSRTGGSTDTQYF
once,TRBV7-9,TRBJ2-5,CASSTRTAPETQYF
few,TRBV27,TRBJ2-7,CASGENGSKQYF
.,TRBV6-5,TRBJ1-1,CASRRGQGTMNTEAFF
.,TRBV29-1,TRBJ1-1,CSVGGDKKNTEAFF
.,TRBV11-3,TRBJ1-1,CASSLDPGPNTEAFF
few,TRBV7-9,TRBJ2-6,CASSLLSESGANVLTF
.,TRBV11-3,TRBJ1-4,CASSGSWGREEKLFF
few,TRBV18,TRBJ2-7,CASSPPQGSSYEQYF
.,TRBV27,TRBJ2-3,CASSLWVGGGDTQYF
.,TRBV5-1,TRBJ2-3,CASSLVAGAYTDTQYF
few,TRBV9,TRBJ1-4,CASSAGTPGEKLFF